This T cell receptor beta chain was observed in a study of blood T cell repertoires in COVID-19. About the research overall: Some COVID-19 samples were acute and others convalescent; all came from the United States, Italy and Spain. PBMCs, B-cell-depleted T cells, or T cells were the source of the cDNA or gDNA that made up the material.

The germline V gene encodes CDR1 PRHDT and CDR2 FYEKMQ (reference sequence). The CDR3 loop spans 14 amino acids. Trimming took 5 bases from V and 10 from J; bases not matched to a gene: 5. The authors' processing: Reference gene primer amplification yielded estimated nucleated cell counts. Here immunoSEQ multiplex PCR was the method, and the copy in TCRdb shows in-frame clones only, minus some. Clone size and the V and J calls come from that table; the DNA yielded D and trimming. The table includes 120,000 to 150,000 clones, 87% detected once. The sample comprised peripheral blood. The chain has TRBV13 and TRBJ1-6; 10 nucleotides agree with TRBD1. This clonotype originated in a man between 45 and 60 years old who had recovered from COVID-19. This CDR3 is CASSPGTGVSPLHF. CDR3 DNA: TGTGCCAGCAGCCCCGGGACAGGGGTATCACCCCTCCACTTT.